A selection of T cell receptor beta chains follows, all from one sample in a study of T cell responses to AZD1222 COVID-19 vaccine. The repertoire was sequenced with immunoSEQ multiplex PCR; TCRdb's copy has only in-frame clones and lacks some. The data contain about 150,000 clones, around nine tenths of them singletons. The sequencing here drew on peripheral blood, taken 28 days after the second AZD1222 dose. These receptors were collected from an adult who received the AZD1222 COVID-19 vaccine. Each CDR3 is given with its conserved first and last residue. Fields, in order: V gene, J gene, D gene, CDR3 protein, CDR3 DNA. D genes are given only for firm matches.

TRBV5-1	TRBJ2-1	NA	CASSLSLGSGYNEQFF	TGCGCCAGCAGCTTGAGTTTAGGTTCGGGGTACAATGAGCAGTTCTTC
TRBV10-2	TRBJ1-3	NA	CASSPGPSPGNTIYF	TGCGCCAGCAGCCCGGGACCCTCTCCTGGAAACACCATATATTTT
TRBV23-1	TRBJ2-2	TRBD2	CASIQRTSGGRAGELFF	TGCGCCAGCATTCAGCGGACTAGCGGGGGCAGGGCCGGGGAGCTGTTTTTT
TRBV4-2	TRBJ2-3	NA	CASSQDMRGTQYF	TGTGCCAGCAGCCAAGATATGCGGGGTACGCAGTATTTT
TRBV5-8	TRBJ2-5	NA	CASSLEVASETQYF	TGTGCCAGCAGCTTGGAAGTGGCCTCCGAGACCCAGTACTTC
TRBV6-1	TRBJ1-1	TRBD1	CASSDGQGRAVWAFF	TGTGCCAGCAGTGACGGACAGGGCAGGGCTGTTTGGGCTTTCTTT
TRBV18	TRBJ1-5	NA	CASSPGRTVDQPQHF	TGTGCCAGCTCACCAGGTAGGACAGTTGATCAGCCCCAGCATTTT
TRBV4-3	TRBJ1-6	TRBD1	CASSQADRGLRSPLHF	TGCGCCAGCAGCCAAGCAGACAGGGGGCTACGTTCACCCCTCCACTTT
TRBV7-9	TRBJ2-1	NA	CASSLGLNNEQFF	TGTGCCAGCAGCCTTGGACTAAACAATGAGCAGTTCTTC
TRBV12-3/TRBV12-4	TRBJ1-2	TRBD1	CASSSGGGYGYTF	TGTGCCAGCAGTTCAGGGGGCGGTTATGGCTACACCTTC
TRBV6-1	TRBJ2-6	NA	CASSEGQGSGANVLTF	TGTGCCAGCAGTGAAGGCCAGGGCTCTGGGGCCAACGTCCTGACTTTC
TRBV18	TRBJ1-1	NA	CASSPPYRQGRLNTEAFF	TGTGCCAGCTCACCACCTTACCGGCAGGGCCGACTGAACACTGAAGCTTTCTTT
TRBV3-1/TRBV3-2	TRBJ2-5	TRBD2	CASSQEETAGGETQYF	TGTGCCAGCAGCCAAGAGGAGACAGCGGGGGGGGAGACCCAGTACTTC
TRBV4-2	TRBJ2-2	NA	CASSQGGDGELFF	TGTGCCAGCAGCCAGGGGGGAGACGGGGAGCTGTTTTTT
TRBV7-2	TRBJ2-3	NA	CASSLARTTDTQYF	TGTGCCAGCAGCTTAGCCAGAACCACAGATACGCAGTATTTT
TRBV7-9	TRBJ2-7	NA	CASSPSRGEQYF	TGTGCCAGCAGCCCTAGTAGAGGCGAGCAGTACTTC
TRBV9	TRBJ2-3	TRBD2	CASSVGMRRGATDTQYF	TGTGCCAGCAGCGTAGGTATGAGGCGGGGGGCAACAGATACGCAGTATTTT
TRBV6-5	TRBJ2-3	NA	CASRPQSSTDTQYF	TGTGCCAGCAGGCCACAGAGTAGCACAGATACGCAGTATTTT
TRBV9	TRBJ2-1	TRBD2	CASSERPSGGTKEQFF	TGTGCCAGCAGCGAGAGGCCTAGCGGGGGGACTAAAGAGCAGTTCTTC
TRBV19	TRBJ2-1	NA	CASRVPSSYNEQFF	TGTGCCAGTAGGGTCCCTAGCTCCTACAATGAGCAGTTCTTC
TRBV6-5	TRBJ2-5	NA	CAITIRGQETQYF	TGTGCCATCACCATCCGCGGCCAAGAGACCCAGTACTTC
TRBV15	TRBJ1-5	NA	CATSREGAGAVQPQHF	TGTGCCACCAGCAGAGAGGGGGCAGGGGCAGTTCAGCCCCAGCATTTT
TRBV24-1	TRBJ2-2	NA	CATSDSRYTGELFF	TGTGCCACCAGTGATTCGCGGTACACCGGGGAGCTGTTTTTT
TRBV7-2	TRBJ2-1	NA	CASSWGADPSYNEQFF	TGTGCCAGCAGCTGGGGGGCGGATCCCTCCTACAATGAGCAGTTCTTC
TRBV9	TRBJ2-1	TRBD2	CASSPSGGATNEQFF	TGTGCCAGCAGCCCTAGCGGGGGGGCAACAAATGAGCAGTTCTTC
TRBV30	TRBJ2-7	NA	CATDLSGAYEQYF	TGTGCCACTGACCTCTCCGGGGCCTACGAGCAGTACTTC
TRBV6-5	TRBJ1-1	NA	CASSAGVRTEAFF	TGTGCCAGCAGCGCAGGGGTAAGGACTGAAGCTTTCTTT
TRBV10-2	TRBJ2-5	TRBD1	CASSGPGTGGETQYF	TGCGCCAGCAGTGGGCCCGGGACAGGGGGAGAGACCCAGTACTTC
TRBV5-1	TRBJ2-1	NA	CASSLVFQVYNEQFF	TGCGCCAGCAGCTTGGTCTTCCAGGTTTACAATGAGCAGTTCTTC